A selection of T cell receptor beta chains follows, all from one sample in a study of blood T cell repertoires in COVID-19. TCRdb keeps only in-frame clones here, not all; method: immunoSEQ multiplex PCR. The table records 200,000 to 300,000 clones, 75% to 90% of them present only once. Sequences were obtained from peripheral blood. These receptors all come from a young woman who had recovered from COVID-19. The CDR3 runs from the conserved cysteine through the conserved F or W. Fields, in order: J gene, V gene, clone size, D gene, CDR3 DNA, CDR3 protein. A D gene is named only where the DNA matches it firmly. Not every row has a clone size; where given, it reads once, few, many or a size class.

TRBJ1-3 | TRBV2 | - | TRBD1 | TGTGCCAGCGGGACAGGGCCTTTCTCTGGAAACACCATATATTTT | CASGTGPFSGNTIYF
TRBJ2-5 | TRBV19 | - | TRBD2 | TGTGCCAGTAGTAGACTAGCGGGGGGGCCTCTAGAGACCCAGTACTTC | CASSRLAGGPLETQYF
TRBJ2-1 | TRBV13 | - | - | TGTGCCAGCAACTTGGGCCCGGGACTTCATAACAATGAGCAGTTCTTC | CASNLGPGLHNNEQFF
TRBJ1-3 | TRBV10-3 | - | - | TGTGCCATCACAAGGGGTCTACAAGGAAACACCATATATTTT | CAITRGLQGNTIYF
TRBJ1-1 | TRBV30 | - | - | TGTGCCTGGAACCAACAGGGCATGAACACTGAAGCTTTCTTT | CAWNQQGMNTEAFF
TRBJ1-1 | TRBV18 | few | - | TGTGCCAGCTCACCACCCAATAGTTTGACTGAAGCTTTCTTT | CASSPPNSLTEAFF
TRBJ2-1 | TRBV11-2 | - | - | TGTGCCAGCAGCTTAGCGCCAGGGAACAATTACAATGAGCAGTTCTTC | CASSLAPGNNYNEQFF
TRBJ2-2 | TRBV5-1 | - | - | TGCGCCAGCAGCTTGTCTGGTAGCGGCAACACCGGGGAGCTGTTTTTT | CASSLSGSGNTGELFF
TRBJ1-2 | TRBV25-1 | - | - | TGTGCCAGCAGGGAGGCCTATGGCTACACCTTC | CASREAYGYTF
TRBJ2-3 | TRBV5-1 | - | TRBD2 | TGCGCCAGCAGCAAAGGACTAGCGGATCCCACAGATACGCAGTATTTT | CASSKGLADPTDTQYF
TRBJ2-7 | TRBV14 | - | - | TGTGCCAGCAGCCAAGAGCGCCGGCGGGACTACGAGCAGTACTTC | CASSQERRRDYEQYF
TRBJ2-1 | TRBV2 | - | - | TGTGCCAGCAGCGTCGTTTCGAGTGAATCCTACAATGAGCAGTTCTTC | CASSVVSSESYNEQFF
TRBJ2-5 | TRBV20-1 | - | TRBD1 | TGCAGTGCTAACAGGGGGGAGACCCAGTACTTC | CSANRGETQYF
TRBJ1-1 | TRBV19 | - | - | TGTGCCAGTAGTACCCCACAGGGAATCGACACTGAAGCTTTCTTT | CASSTPQGIDTEAFF
TRBJ2-1 | TRBV7-9 | - | TRBD2 | TGTGCCAGCAGCTACCCCATAGCGGGGGCCCACAATGAGCAGTTCTTC | CASSYPIAGAHNEQFF
TRBJ2-7 | TRBV4-1 | - | TRBD1 | TGCGCCAGCAGCCCGCCGGGACAGGGATACGAGCAGTACTTC | CASSPPGQGYEQYF
TRBJ2-1 | TRBV5-1 | - | TRBD1 | TGCGCCAGCAGCTTGGGGACAGGGGGGAATGAGCAGTTCTTC | CASSLGTGGNEQFF
TRBJ2-3 | TRBV30 | - | TRBD2 | TGTGCCTGGAGCACTCTAGCGGTCCACATGGATACGCAGTATTTT | CAWSTLAVHMDTQYF
TRBJ2-1 | TRBV19 | once | - | TGTGCCAGTAGCCTTAGGGGTCGCCATCTCGATGAGCAGTTCTTC | CASSLRGRHLDEQFF
TRBJ1-1 | TRBV18 | - | - | TGTGCCAGCTCAACGGTTCACACTGAAGCTTTCTTT | CASSTVHTEAFF
TRBJ2-3 | TRBV2 | - | - | TGTGCCAGCAGTACGCCCGGGACTCAGAGCACAGATACGCAGTATTTT | CASSTPGTQSTDTQYF
TRBJ1-1 | TRBV11-2 | - | - | TGTGCCAGCAGCCCCCAAAGGGAGGCTGAAGCTTTCTTT | CASSPQREAEAFF
TRBJ2-1 | TRBV19 | - | - | TGTGCCAGTAGAGGGGATTACAATGAGCAGTTCTTC | CASRGDYNEQFF
TRBJ2-7 | TRBV19 | - | - | TGTGCCAGTAGTAACACTAACTACGAGCAGTACTTC | CASSNTNYEQYF